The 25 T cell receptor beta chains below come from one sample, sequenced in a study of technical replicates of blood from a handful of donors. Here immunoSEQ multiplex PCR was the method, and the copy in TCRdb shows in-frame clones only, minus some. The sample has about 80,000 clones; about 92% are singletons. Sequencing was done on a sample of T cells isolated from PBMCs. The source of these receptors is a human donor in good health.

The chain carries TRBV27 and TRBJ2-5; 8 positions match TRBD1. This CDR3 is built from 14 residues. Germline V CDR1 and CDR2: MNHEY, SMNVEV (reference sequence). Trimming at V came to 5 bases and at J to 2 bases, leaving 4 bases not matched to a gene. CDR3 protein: CASSTRTGQETQYF. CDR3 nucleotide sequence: TGTGCCAGCAGTACCCGGACAGGGCAAGAGACCCAGTACTTC.

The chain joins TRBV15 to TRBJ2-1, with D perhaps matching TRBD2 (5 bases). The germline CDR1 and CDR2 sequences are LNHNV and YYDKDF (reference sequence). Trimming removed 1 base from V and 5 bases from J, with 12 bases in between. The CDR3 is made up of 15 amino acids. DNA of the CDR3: TGTGCCACCAGCAGAGGAAGGAGCGGTCACAATGAGCAGTTCTTC. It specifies CATSRGRSGHNEQFF.

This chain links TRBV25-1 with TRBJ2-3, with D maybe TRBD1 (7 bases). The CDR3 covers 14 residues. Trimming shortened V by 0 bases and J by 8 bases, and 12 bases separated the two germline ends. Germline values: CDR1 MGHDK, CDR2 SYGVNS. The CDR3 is CASSEYQGGTTQYF. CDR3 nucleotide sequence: TGTGCCAGCAGTGAATACCAGGGGGGAACTACGCAGTATTTT.

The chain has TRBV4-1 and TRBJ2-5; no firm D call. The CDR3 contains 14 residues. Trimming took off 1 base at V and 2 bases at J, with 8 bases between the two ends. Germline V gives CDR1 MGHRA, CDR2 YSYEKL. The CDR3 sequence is CASSQVFGQETQYF. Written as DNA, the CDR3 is TGCGCCAGCAGCCAAGTATTCGGTCAAGAGACCCAGTACTTC.

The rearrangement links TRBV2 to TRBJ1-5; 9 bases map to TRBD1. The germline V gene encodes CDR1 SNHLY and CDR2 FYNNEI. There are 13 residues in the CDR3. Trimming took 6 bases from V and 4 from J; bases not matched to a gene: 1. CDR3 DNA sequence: TGTGCCAGCAGAGACAGGGGGAATCAGCCCCAGCATTTT. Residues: CASRDRGNQPQHF.

The CDR3: CASSATANPYEQYF. Here the CDR3 DNA reads TGTGCCAGCAGCGCTACAGCAAACCCCTACGAGCAGTACTTC. V gene TRBV5-8 combines with J gene TRBJ2-7; unclear D gene. This CDR3 comprises 14 residues. Trimming took 4 bases from V and 2 from J, leaving 13 bases between them. Germline CDR1 and CDR2: SGHTS and YDEGEE.

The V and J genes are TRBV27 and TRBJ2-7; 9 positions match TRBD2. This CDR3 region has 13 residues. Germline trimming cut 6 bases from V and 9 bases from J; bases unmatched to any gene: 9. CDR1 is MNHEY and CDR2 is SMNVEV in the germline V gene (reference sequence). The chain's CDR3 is CASRIAGESGQYF. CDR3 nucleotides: TGTGCCAGCAGGATAGCGGGAGAAAGTGGGCAGTACTTC.

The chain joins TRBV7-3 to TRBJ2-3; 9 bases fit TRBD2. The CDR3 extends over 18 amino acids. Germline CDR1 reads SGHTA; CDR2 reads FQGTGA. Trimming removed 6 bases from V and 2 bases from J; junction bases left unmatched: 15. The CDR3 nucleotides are TGTGCCAGCAGTCGGGAAGTCCTTAGCGGGAGCTTCACAGATACGCAGTATTTT. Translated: CASSREVLSGSFTDTQYF.

Here the CDR3 reads CASSPPGLATYEQYF. The CDR3, as DNA: TGTGCCAGCAGTCCCCCGGGACTTGCAACCTACGAGCAGTACTTC. The gene calls are TRBV6-5 and TRBJ2-7; weak D call: TRBD2 (6 bases). V was shortened by 5 bases and J by 2 bases, with 16 bases between the two germline ends. There are 15 residues in the CDR3. In germline, CDR1 is MNHEY, CDR2 SVGAGI.

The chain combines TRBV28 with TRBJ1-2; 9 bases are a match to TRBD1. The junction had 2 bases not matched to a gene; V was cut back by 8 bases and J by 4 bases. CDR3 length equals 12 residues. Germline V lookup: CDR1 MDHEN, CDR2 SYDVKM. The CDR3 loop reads CASGGQGYGYTF. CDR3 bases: TGTGCCAGCGGGGGACAGGGCTATGGCTACACCTTC.

DNA for the CDR3: TGTGCCACCTCCCAAACAATTTATAACACAGATACGCAGTATTTT. Protein: CATSQTIYNTDTQYF. This chain links TRBV27 with TRBJ2-3; D uncertain. Trimming took off 10 bases at V and 2 bases at J, with 19 bases between the two ends. This CDR3 spans 15 amino acids. Germline V lookup: CDR1 MNHEY, CDR2 SMNVEV (reference sequence).

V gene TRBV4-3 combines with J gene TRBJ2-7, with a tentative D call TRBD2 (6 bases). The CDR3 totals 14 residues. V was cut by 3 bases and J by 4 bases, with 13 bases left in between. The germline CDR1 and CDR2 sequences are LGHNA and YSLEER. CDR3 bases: TGCGCCAGCAGCCACCTGATCGGACTATACGAGCAGTACTTC. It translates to CASSHLIGLYEQYF.

The CDR3 sequence is CASSFRVNTEAFF. Here the CDR3 DNA reads TGTGCCAGCAGCTTCAGGGTGAACACTGAAGCTTTCTTT. The chain links TRBV7-8 to TRBJ1-1, with a possible D match to TRBD1 (5 bases). The germline V gene encodes CDR1 SGHVS and CDR2 FQNEAQ. V was trimmed by 3 bases and J by 0 bases, leaving 5 bases between them. The CDR3 length is 13 residues.

The CDR3 bases are TGTGCCAGCACGGCAGGGGATTGGCAGCCCCAGCATTTT. Its translation: CASTAGDWQPQHF. This rearrangement joins TRBV6-6 to TRBJ1-5, with a tentative D call TRBD1 (6 bases). The CDR3 is made up of 13 amino acids. Germline CDR1 reads MNHNY; CDR2 reads SVGAGI (reference sequence). V lost 7 bases, J lost 7 bases, and 14 bases lay in between.

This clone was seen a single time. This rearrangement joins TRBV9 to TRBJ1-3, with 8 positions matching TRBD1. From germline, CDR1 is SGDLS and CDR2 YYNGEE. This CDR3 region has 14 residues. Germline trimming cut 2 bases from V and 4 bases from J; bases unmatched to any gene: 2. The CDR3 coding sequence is TGTGCCAGCAGCGTGACAGGGGCCGGAAACACCATATATTTT. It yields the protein CASSVTGAGNTIYF.

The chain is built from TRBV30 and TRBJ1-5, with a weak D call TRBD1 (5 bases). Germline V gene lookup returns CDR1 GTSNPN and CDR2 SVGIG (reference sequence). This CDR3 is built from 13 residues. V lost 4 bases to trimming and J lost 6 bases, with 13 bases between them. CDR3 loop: CAWTLGGGQPQHF. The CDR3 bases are TGTGCCTGGACCCTCGGGGGGGGTCAGCCCCAGCATTTT.

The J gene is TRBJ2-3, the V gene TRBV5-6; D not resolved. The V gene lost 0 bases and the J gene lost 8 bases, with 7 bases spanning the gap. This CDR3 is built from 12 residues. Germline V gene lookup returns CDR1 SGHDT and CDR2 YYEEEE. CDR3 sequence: CASSLGGVTQYF. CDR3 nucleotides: TGTGCCAGCAGCTTGGGAGGAGTTACGCAGTATTTT.

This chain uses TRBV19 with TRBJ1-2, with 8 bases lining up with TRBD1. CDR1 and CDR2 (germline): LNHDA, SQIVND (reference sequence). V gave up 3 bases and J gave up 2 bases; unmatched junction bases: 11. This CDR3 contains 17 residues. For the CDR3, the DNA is TGTGCCAGTAGTATCCCGCTTCCGGGACAGGACAACTATGGCTACACCTTC. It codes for CASSIPLPGQDNYGYTF.

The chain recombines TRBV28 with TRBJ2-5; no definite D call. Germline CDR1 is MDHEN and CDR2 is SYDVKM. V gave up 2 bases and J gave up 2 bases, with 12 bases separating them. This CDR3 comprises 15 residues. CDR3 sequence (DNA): TGTGCCAGCAGTTTAGATAGAATGCGTCAAGAGACCCAGTACTTC. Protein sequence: CASSLDRMRQETQYF.

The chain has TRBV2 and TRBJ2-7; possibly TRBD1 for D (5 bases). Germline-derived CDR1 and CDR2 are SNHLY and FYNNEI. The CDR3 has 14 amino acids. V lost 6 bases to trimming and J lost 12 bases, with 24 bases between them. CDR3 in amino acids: CASRELSDSRATYF. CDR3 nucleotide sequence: TGTGCCAGCAGAGAGTTGTCAGACAGCCGGGCTACGTACTTC. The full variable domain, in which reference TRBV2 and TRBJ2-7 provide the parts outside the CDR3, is EPEVTQTPSHQVTQMGQEVILRCVPISNHLYFYWYRQILGQKVEFLVSFYNNEISEKSEIFDDQFSVERPDGSNFTLKIRSTKLEDSAMYFCASRELSDSRATYFGPGTRLTVT.

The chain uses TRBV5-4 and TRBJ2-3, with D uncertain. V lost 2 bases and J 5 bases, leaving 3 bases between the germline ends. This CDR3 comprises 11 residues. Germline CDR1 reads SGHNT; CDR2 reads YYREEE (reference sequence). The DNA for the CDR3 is TGTGCCAGCAGCTTTAGAGATACGCAGTATTTT. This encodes CASSFRDTQYF.

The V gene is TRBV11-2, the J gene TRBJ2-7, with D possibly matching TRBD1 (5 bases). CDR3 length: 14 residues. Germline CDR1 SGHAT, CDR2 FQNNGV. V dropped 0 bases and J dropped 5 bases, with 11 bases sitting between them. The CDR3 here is CASSLDRQGDEQYF. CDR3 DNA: TGTGCCAGCAGCTTAGACCGTCAGGGTGACGAGCAGTACTTC.

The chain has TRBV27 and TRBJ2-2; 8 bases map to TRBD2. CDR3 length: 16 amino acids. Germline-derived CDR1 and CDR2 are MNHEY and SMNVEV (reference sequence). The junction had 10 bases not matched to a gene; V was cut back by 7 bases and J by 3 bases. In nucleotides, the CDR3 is TGTGCCAGCAATCGTGAGGCGGGACTAGACACCGGGGAGCTGTTTTTT. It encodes CASNREAGLDTGELFF.

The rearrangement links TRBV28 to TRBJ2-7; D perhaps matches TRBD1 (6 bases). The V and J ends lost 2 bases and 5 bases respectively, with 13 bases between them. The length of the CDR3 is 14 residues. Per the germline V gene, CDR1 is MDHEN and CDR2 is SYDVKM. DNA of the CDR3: TGTGCCAGCAGTTTAAGCAGGGGATCCCACGAGCAGTACTTC. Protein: CASSLSRGSHEQYF. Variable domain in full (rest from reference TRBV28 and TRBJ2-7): DVKVTQSSRYLVKRTGEKVFLECVQDMDHENMFWYRQDPGLGLRLIYFSYDVKMKEKGDIPEGYSVSREKKERFSLILESASTNQTSMYLCASSLSRGSHEQYFGPGTRLTVT.

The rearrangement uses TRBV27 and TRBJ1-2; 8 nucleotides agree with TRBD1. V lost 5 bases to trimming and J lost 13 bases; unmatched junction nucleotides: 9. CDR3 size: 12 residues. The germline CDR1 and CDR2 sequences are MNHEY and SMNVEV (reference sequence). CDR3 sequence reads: CASSGQGGRTTF. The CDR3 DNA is TGTGCCAGCAGTGGACAGGGAGGGCGAACCACCTTC.